This T cell receptor (beta chain) stems from a study of blood T cell repertoires in COVID-19. In the study overall: Whether acute or convalescent, the COVID-19 samples came from the United States, Italy and Spain. Sample material is recorded as cDNA or gDNA derived from T cells, B-cell-depleted T cells, or PBMCs.

V trimming: 1 base; J trimming: 2 bases; junction bases outside the gene matches: 5. Germline V lookup: CDR1 SGHNT, CDR2 YENEEA. This CDR3 region has 16 residues. In the study's own analysis: Counts of nucleated cells, estimated from reference gene primer amplification, were obtained. The table came from immunoSEQ multiplex PCR; TCRdb's copy has only in-frame clones and leaves some out. V and J calls and clone size are those listed in that table; D and trimming were worked out from the DNA. The sample contains 300,000 to 350,000 clones, approximately 89% of which appear only once. Material for sequencing was peripheral blood. The V gene is TRBV11-3, the J gene TRBJ2-5; 9 nucleotides match TRBD2. The sequence derives from a woman under 30 who had recovered from COVID-19. DNA of the CDR3: TGTGCCAGCAGCTTAGGCCAGCGGGAGGTACAAGAGACCCAGTACTTC. Amino acids: CASSLGQREVQETQYF.